There are a few counts of the clone carrying this T cell receptor beta chain. These data are taken from a study of patients and donors after allogeneic stem cell transplantation. TCRdb redid the calling of the RT-PCR reads with MiXCR, one entry per CDR3 protein. The sample has about a million distinct CDR3 sequences, around 17% seen once; the top ten hold 5% to 6.5%. From germline, CDR1 is DFQATT and CDR2 SNEGSKA (reference sequence). The CDR3 covers 15 residues. V lost 3 bases and J lost 7; bases outside the gene matches: 13. Sequencing was done on a sample of blood, either unsorted or a sorted T cell fraction (not recorded which). The receptor's source is a human donor who was either an allogeneic HSCT recipient or a stem cell or donor lymphocyte infusion donor (not recorded which). It is not recorded whose cells these are; they may come from a transplant donor. This chain uses TRBV20-1 with TRBJ2-7, with 9 positions matching TRBD2. CDR3 DNA: TGCAGTGCTAGGGAATCTTTAGCGGGGGCCCAGGAGCAGTACTTC. Encoded protein: CSARESLAGAQEQYF.